Following are 16 T cell receptor beta chains from one sample sequenced in a study of blood T cell repertoires in COVID-19 (dated by TCRdb to between 2020 and 2021). The library came from the immunoSEQ multiplex PCR assay. The table was pulled from immuneACCESS by TCRdb, which kept in-frame rearrangements only. Such tables lose some clones; where checked, under half of the loss comes from unresolved V genes, and the rest has no known cause. In this sample the table shows about 430,000 clones, approximately 87% of which occur a single time. Together, the top ten hold around 0.91% of the sample. Sequencing was done on a sample of PBMCs or T cells enriched from blood (not recorded which). Source of these receptors: a woman in her twenties or thirties with acute COVID-19.

This clone has ten or more counts. In nucleotides, the CDR3 is TGCGCCAGCAGCCAAGATCCCGGGACAGGGAATGGAAACACCATATATTTT. The encoded protein is CASSQDPGTGNGNTIYF. The rearrangement uses TRBV4-1 and TRBJ1-3, with 9 bases matching TRBD1. V lost 0 bases to trimming and J lost 3 bases; unmatched junction nucleotides: 6. Germline V CDR1 and CDR2: MGHRA, YSYEKL. The CDR3 has 17 amino acids.

This clone was recorded once. V gene TRBV11-2 combines with J gene TRBJ2-3; 7 bases map to TRBD2. The CDR3 runs to 16 residues. The ends lost 5 bases at V and 1 base at J; junction bases unmatched: 9. Per the germline V gene, CDR1 is SGHAT and CDR2 is FQNNGV. This CDR3 is CASSPRAGLGTDTQYF. The CDR3 DNA reads as TGTGCCAGCAGCCCCCGAGCGGGACTGGGCACAGATACGCAGTATTTT.

This clone was detected only once. The rearrangement links TRBV6-5 to TRBJ2-2; D gene uncertain. CDR1 and CDR2 from the germline V gene are MNHEY and SVGAGI. V lost 7 bases and J 5 bases, leaving 14 bases between the germline ends. CDR3 size: 14 residues. CDR3 sequence (DNA): TGTGCCAGCACCAACGGTGTCGCAACCGGGGAGCTGTTTTTT. This codes for CASTNGVATGELFF.

This clone was found a few times. The chain has TRBV2 and TRBJ2-1, with TRBD2 matching over 12 bases. V lost 6 bases to trimming and J lost 3 bases; unmatched junction nucleotides: 6. This CDR3 region has 16 residues. CDR1 is SNHLY and CDR2 is FYNNEI in the germline V gene. The CDR3 region is CASRPASGGVYNEQFF. Written as DNA, the CDR3 is TGTGCCAGCAGGCCGGCTAGCGGGGGGGTCTACAATGAGCAGTTCTTC.

The chain links TRBV9 to TRBJ1-4, with D maybe TRBD1 (5 bases). CDR1 is SGDLS and CDR2 is YYNGEE in the germline V gene. V lost 3 bases and J 1 base, leaving 7 bases between the germline ends. CDR3 length: 14 residues. CDR3 residues: CASSETVTNEKLFF. The CDR3 DNA reads as TGTGCCAGCAGCGAGACAGTAACTAATGAAAAACTGTTTTTT.

The J gene is TRBJ2-3, the V gene TRBV5-1, with D perhaps TRBD2 (6 bases). The V end lost 1 base, the J end lost 7 bases, and 22 bases lay between the germline ends. The CDR3 runs 17 residues. Germline lookup yields CDR1 SGHRS and CDR2 YFSETQ. DNA for the CDR3: TGCGCCAGCAGCTTGTTCGGGGAACTCGGGGGAATATATACGCAGTATTTT. It encodes CASSLFGELGGIYTQYF.

The chain recombines TRBV20-1 with TRBJ2-7, with TRBD2 matching over 11 bases. The ends lost 3 bases at V and 5 bases at J; junction bases unmatched: 12. The CDR3 runs 16 residues. Germline V gene data show CDR1 as DFQATT and CDR2 as SNEGSKA (reference sequence). CDR3 coding DNA: TGCAGTGCTAGTTCGTATCTAGCGGGGGGAATGGACGAGCAGTACTTC. Encoded protein: CSASSYLAGGMDEQYF.

The chain is built from TRBV19 and TRBJ1-1; D may be TRBD1 (6 bases). CDR3 length equals 13 residues. CDR1 and CDR2 (germline): LNHDA, SQIVND (reference sequence). V was shortened by 7 bases and J by 0 bases, with 9 bases between the two germline ends. As DNA, the CDR3 is TGTGCCAGTACAGGGACAATGAACACTGAAGCTTTCTTT. It codes for CASTGTMNTEAFF.

This clone was seen only a few times. This sample also contains other DNA sequences that code for the same CDR3. The chain uses TRBV29-1 and TRBJ1-1; 8 bases agree with TRBD1. The germline V gene encodes CDR1 SQVTM and CDR2 ANQGSEA. This CDR3 has 12 residues. The CDR3 loop reads CSAGTGNTEAFF. CDR3 DNA: TGCAGTGCGGGGACAGGGAACACTGAAGCTTTCTTT.

The rearrangement links TRBV18 to TRBJ2-2; 8 nucleotides match TRBD2. The germline V gene encodes CDR1 KGHSH and CDR2 LQKENI. V lost 1 base and J lost 1; bases outside the gene matches: 2. The CDR3 is 16 residues long. Written as DNA, the CDR3 is TGTGCCAGCTCACCACGGCTAGCGGGGAACACCGGGGAGCTGTTTTTT. Protein product: CASSPRLAGNTGELFF. The variable domain in full, with the rest retrieved from reference TRBV18 and TRBJ2-2, is NAGVMQNPRHLVRRRGQEARLRCSPMKGHSHVYWYRQLPEEGLKFMVYLQKENIIDESGMPKERFSAEFPKEGPSILRIQQVVRGDSAAYFCASSPRLAGNTGELFFGEGSRLTVL.

The count of this clone is one. CDR3: CSASGAGNSPLHF. CDR3 DNA sequence: TGCAGTGCTAGTGGTGCGGGTAATTCACCCCTCCACTTT. The chain employs TRBV20-1 and TRBJ1-6; D gene unclear. Trimming removed 3 bases from V and 6 bases from J, with 9 bases in between. Germline CDR1 is DFQATT and CDR2 is SNEGSKA (reference sequence). CDR3 length: 13 residues.

J is TRBJ1-2 and V is TRBV14; perhaps TRBD1 as D (5 bases). Looked up from germline, CDR1 is SGHDN and CDR2 is FVKESK. This CDR3 contains 15 residues. The ends were cut back, 1 base at V and 7 bases at J, with 16 bases in the middle. The CDR3 DNA sequence: TGTGCCAGCAGCCAAGCGATCGCAGGGCTGGCTGGCTACACCTTC. Protein: CASSQAIAGLAGYTF. Looking up the rest from reference TRBV14 and TRBJ1-2 gives the full variable domain: EAGVTQFPSHSVIEKGQTVTLRCDPISGHDNLYWYRRVMGKEIKFLLHFVKESKQDESGMPNNRFLAERTGGTYSTLKVQPAELEDSGVYFCASSQAIAGLAGYTFGSGTRLTVV.

The count of this clone is one. V and J are TRBV4-3 and TRBJ1-1; possibly TRBD1 for D (5 bases). CDR3 length: 15 residues. Per the germline V gene, CDR1 is LGHNA and CDR2 is YSLEER. V was pared by 2 bases and J by 5 bases, with 15 bases between. CDR3 protein: CASSQYLGTATEAFF. The CDR3 coding sequence is TGCGCCAGCAGCCAATATCTAGGGACTGCTACTGAAGCTTTCTTT.

V usage is TRBV5-4 and J usage is TRBJ1-4; TRBD1 matches at 8 bases. Germline V gene data show CDR1 as SGHNT and CDR2 as YYREEE (reference sequence). V trimming: 2 bases; J trimming: 8 bases; junction bases outside the gene matches: 11. The CDR3 spans 16 residues. The CDR3 reads CASSFQPGTGAEKLFF. The CDR3 region has the DNA TGTGCCAGCAGCTTCCAGCCCGGGACAGGCGCCGAAAAACTGTTTTTT.

The chain recombines TRBV20-1 with TRBJ2-7; D is ambiguous. Trimming pared 3 bases from V and 3 bases from J, leaving 9 bases between. The CDR3 is 12 residues long. The V gene's germline CDR1 is DFQATT and CDR2 SNEGSKA (reference sequence). The CDR3 loop is CSASGSVYEQYF. CDR3 coding DNA: TGCAGTGCTAGTGGCAGCGTCTACGAGCAGTACTTC.

The DNA for the CDR3 is TGTGCCTGGGTAGACAGGATCGGCGAGCAGTACTTC. Residues: CAWVDRIGEQYF. The chain employs TRBV30 and TRBJ2-7, with a tentative D call TRBD1 (6 bases). Germline V gene sequence: CDR1 GTSNPN, CDR2 SVGIG (reference sequence). The V end lost 5 bases, the J end lost 6 bases, and 14 bases lay between the germline ends. The CDR3 is 12 amino acids. The entire variable domain, with the rest obtained from reference TRBV30 and TRBJ2-7, is as follows: SQTIHQWPATLVQPVGSPLSLECTVEGTSNPNLYWYRQAAGRGLQLLFYSVGIGQISSEVPQNLSASRPQDRQFILSSKKLLLSDSGFYLCAWVDRIGEQYFGPGTRLTVT.